What follows is one T cell receptor beta chain and its context. No antigen is known for it. This CDR3 has 14 residues. Germline V gene sequence: CDR1 MGHRA, CDR2 YSYEKL. For each CDR3 protein, TCRdb gives one entry from its re-call of the 5' RACE reads, without DNA. This repertoire comprises about 150,000 distinct CDR3 sequences; its ten largest clones make up about 39%. This sample was included in a study of T cells expressing NK-cell markers. About the research overall: Sorted CD3+CD56-NKG2C+, CD3+CD56+NKG2C- and CD3+CD56+NKG2C+ T cells were the source of the TCR beta repertoires. Whole-study findings and limits: For four donors, these clonotypes were likewise the leading ones in the CD3+CD56-NKG2C+ fraction. Of the CD8+ T cells in more than five donors, roughly 1.0-7.5% belonged to dominant NKG2C+ clonotypes.

The chain uses TRBV4-1 and TRBJ2-7; the D call from TCRdb, TRBD1, cannot be confirmed without DNA. Sequencing was carried out using blood T cells: a sorted CD56 or NKG2C T cell subset, CD4+ or CD8+ T cells, or bulk PBMC T cells (not recorded which). The sequence was collected from a woman between 45 and 60 years old in good health. This CDR3 reads CASSHGGQGGEQYF.